The sequence of this T cell receptor (beta chain) was determined in a study of blood T cell repertoires in COVID-19. Background on the study: The United States, Italy and Spain provided the acute and convalescent COVID-19 samples. T cells, B-cell-depleted T cells, or PBMCs provided the cDNA or gDNA that served as material.

V lost 6 bases, J lost 7 bases, and 13 bases lay in between. The CDR3 has 13 amino acids. CDR1 and CDR2 (germline): MNHEY, SMNVEV (reference sequence). Authors' data handling: Amplification of reference gene primers provided the estimated nucleated cell counts. TCRdb's copy holds only in-frame clones and misses some; the assay was immunoSEQ multiplex PCR. D and trimming come from the DNA, and the V and J calls and clone size come from that table. The sample records about 150,000 clones, roughly nine tenths being singletons. Sequencing was performed on peripheral blood. This receptor was identified in a woman aged 70-85 years with acute or convalescent COVID-19. The J gene is TRBJ1-5, the V gene TRBV27; no clear D. CDR3 nucleotide sequence: TGTGCCAGCAGCCCCGGGTCTGGGCAGCCCCAGCATTTT. As protein: CASSPGSGQPQHF.